These T cell receptor beta chains were read from a single sample in a study of shared clonotypes between healthy human individuals. The data were produced by immunoSEQ multiplex PCR, yet TCRdb's version contains in-frame clones alone and is incomplete. Of roughly 1,600,000 clones detected, less than 99% appear once; the ten largest clones hold 0.3% to 0.45%. Sequencing was carried out using naive CD4+ T cells sorted from blood. The origin of the receptors is a man aged 25 to 40 in good health. CDR3s include the opening cysteine and the closing phenylalanine or tryptophan. A D gene is named only where the DNA matches it firmly. Size is stated for part of the rows, as once, few or many counts, or as a class when the clone is expanded.

d_gene	v_gene	j_gene	abundance	CDR3nt	CDR3aa
NA	TRBV9	TRBJ1-1	NA	TGTGCCAGCAGCGTCCTTATGGAGAACACTGAAGCTTTCTTT	CASSVLMENTEAFF
NA	TRBV5-1	TRBJ1-2	once	TGCGCCAGCAGCTTGAGTCCAGGTGGCTACACCTTC	CASSLSPGGYTF
TRBD1	TRBV30	TRBJ2-7	NA	TGTGCCTGGAGTGTAAGAGGACAGGGATCCACGGGGCTCTACGAGCAGTACTTC	CAWSVRGQGSTGLYEQYF
NA	TRBV27	TRBJ2-7	NA	TGTGCCAGCAGCCTGAGCAAGACAGGTTGGAGTCGAGACGAGCAGTACTTC	CASSLSKTGWSRDEQYF
NA	TRBV6-5	TRBJ2-7	NA	TGTGCCAGCAGTTCTGAGGACCCCCACGAGCAGTACTTC	CASSSEDPHEQYF
NA	TRBV27	TRBJ1-5	NA	TGTGCCAGCAGTGAAAGCCGGTATAGCAATCAGCCCCAGCATTTT	CASSESRYSNQPQHF
NA	TRBV25-1	TRBJ2-5	NA	TGTGCCAGCAGTGAATCAAAAGCCGGAAAGACCCAGTACTTC	CASSESKAGKTQYF
TRBD2	TRBV28	TRBJ2-1	NA	TGTGCCACCCTCACCACTAGCGGGGCTCACAATGAGCAGTTCTTC	CATLTTSGAHNEQFF
TRBD2	TRBV5-4	TRBJ2-5	NA	TGTGCCAGCAGCTTGGCCTCCGGGGGGGGAGAGACCCAGTACTTC	CASSLASGGGETQYF
NA	TRBV4-1	TRBJ1-1	NA	TGCGCCAGCAGCCAAGAAGTTGGTGAATCTGGCGGGAAGAACACTGAAGCTTTCTTT	CASSQEVGESGGKNTEAFF
NA	TRBV29-1	TRBJ2-7	NA	TGCAGCTACCAGGGGCACTCCTACGAGCAGTACTTC	CSYQGHSYEQYF
NA	TRBV15	TRBJ1-1	NA	TGTGCCACCAGCAGAGCCCCGGCGAACACTGAAGCTTTCTTT	CATSRAPANTEAFF
NA	TRBV2	TRBJ1-5	NA	TGTGCCAGCAGTGGCCGGACTAACCGCAATCAGCCCCAGCATTTT	CASSGRTNRNQPQHF
TRBD1	TRBV18	TRBJ1-1	NA	TGTGCCAGCTCACCCCTGGGACAGAGGAACACTGAAGCTTTCTTT	CASSPLGQRNTEAFF
TRBD1	TRBV6-5	TRBJ1-5	NA	TGTGCCAGCAGTCCAGACAGGGGGAATCGTCAGCCCCAGCATTTT	CASSPDRGNRQPQHF
NA	TRBV28	TRBJ2-1	NA	TGTGCCAGCAGGACAGGTTTGTATGAGCAGTTCTTC	CASRTGLYEQFF
NA	TRBV9	TRBJ2-5	NA	TGTGCCAGCAGCGTAGCCCAGGTCGAGGGCAGAGAGACCCAGTACTTC	CASSVAQVEGRETQYF
TRBD1	TRBV27	TRBJ2-1	NA	TGTGCCAGCAAACCTAACAGGGGTTCCTACAATGAGCAGTTCTTC	CASKPNRGSYNEQFF
NA	TRBV5-1	TRBJ2-5	NA	TGCGCCAGCTCGGGGGACAGCCAAGAGACCCAGTACTTC	CASSGDSQETQYF
NA	TRBV4-1	TRBJ2-5	NA	TGCGCCAGCAGCCTGATGGGGGCAGCCGGACAAGAGACCCAGTACTTC	CASSLMGAAGQETQYF
NA	TRBV7-2	TRBJ2-3	NA	TGTGCCAGCTCATTTACAGATACGCAGTATTTT	CASSFTDTQYF
NA	TRBV19	TRBJ2-7	NA	TGTGCCAGTAGTATAGCAGGGGCCTACGAGCAGTACTTC	CASSIAGAYEQYF
NA	TRBV28	TRBJ2-3	NA	TGTGCCAGCCTGGGGGCAACGGATACGCAGTATTTT	CASLGATDTQYF
NA	TRBV10-3	TRBJ2-7	NA	TGTGCCATCAGTGAGTCGGAGGGGCCCGGGTACTTC	CAISESEGPGYF
NA	TRBV9	TRBJ2-3	NA	TGTGCCAGCCAGCCCAGCGCATCGTGGGGCACAGATACGCAGTATTTT	CASQPSASWGTDTQYF
NA	TRBV7-8	TRBJ1-3	NA	TGTGCCAGCAGCTTGATTGGGACGGGGGTGCCTTCTGGAAACACCATATATTTT	CASSLIGTGVPSGNTIYF
TRBD1	TRBV7-7	TRBJ2-2	NA	TGTGCTAGCAGCCGGGACAGGGGTTCCGGGGAGCTGTTTTTT	CASSRDRGSGELFF
NA	TRBV7-6	TRBJ1-4	NA	TGTGCCAGCAGCTTATCAACTAATGAAAAACTGTTTTTT	CASSLSTNEKLFF
TRBD2	TRBV29-1	TRBJ2-3	NA	TGCAGCGTTGAAAGTCGGACTAGGAGAGATACGCAGTATTTT	CSVESRTRRDTQYF
TRBD2	TRBV10-3	TRBJ2-1	NA	TGTGCCATCAGTGCCTTTAGCGGGGACTACAATGAGCAGTTCTTC	CAISAFSGDYNEQFF
NA	TRBV2	TRBJ1-5	NA	TGTGCCAGCAGTGAAGGGTATATAGACAATCAGCCCCAGCATTTT	CASSEGYIDNQPQHF
NA	TRBV5-1	TRBJ2-3	NA	TGCGCCAGCAGCTCCGGGGCTTCCACCACAGATACGCAGTATTTT	CASSSGASTTDTQYF
NA	TRBV5-1	TRBJ1-3	NA	TGCGCCAGCAGCTTGGCTGTCTCTGGAAACACCATATATTTT	CASSLAVSGNTIYF
NA	TRBV2	TRBJ2-2	NA	TGTGCCAGCAGTTCAGGGCCCACCGGGGAGCTGTTTTTT	CASSSGPTGELFF
TRBD2	TRBV7-6	TRBJ2-1	NA	TGTGCCAGCAGCCTTACTAGCGGGAGGGCCGACAATGAGCAGTTCTTC	CASSLTSGRADNEQFF
TRBD1	TRBV29-1	TRBJ2-2	NA	TGCAGCGTTGAAGATAACAGGGGGAACACCGGGGAGCTGTTTTTT	CSVEDNRGNTGELFF
TRBD2	TRBV29-1	TRBJ2-5	NA	TGCAGCGTGGGGACTAGCGGGATCCAAGAGACCCAGTACTTC	CSVGTSGIQETQYF
NA	TRBV25-1	TRBJ2-7	NA	TGTGCCAGCAGTGAATTCACGGGCAACGAGCAGTACTTC	CASSEFTGNEQYF
NA	TRBV27	TRBJ2-2	NA	TGTGCCAGCAGTTACTCAGCGGCATACACCGGGGAGCTGTTTTTT	CASSYSAAYTGELFF
NA	TRBV18	TRBJ2-3	NA	TGTGCCAGCCTCGGGTGGGTGACAGATACGCAGTATTTT	CASLGWVTDTQYF
TRBD1	TRBV6-1	TRBJ1-1	NA	TGTGCCAGCAGTGAAGAGGCTCACAGGGGGGTCCCTCCGGGAGCTTTCTTT	CASSEEAHRGVPPGAFF
NA	TRBV15	TRBJ1-5	NA	TGTGCCACCAGCAGAGAGGGTCGACAGCTCCAGCCCCAGCATTTT	CATSREGRQLQPQHF
NA	TRBV29-1	TRBJ2-1	NA	TGCAGCGTTGATTTTCTTTTCTTC	CSVDFLFF
TRBD2	TRBV7-9	TRBJ2-1	NA	TGTGCCAGCAGCCCCCCTAGCGGGAACACCTACAATGAGCAGTTCTTC	CASSPPSGNTYNEQFF
NA	TRBV7-8	TRBJ1-2	NA	TGTGCCAGCAGCTTAGGGGCGCACTATGGCTACACCTTC	CASSLGAHYGYTF